This TCR beta chain was captured by sequencing in a study of blood T cell repertoires in COVID-19. Study-level information: There were acute and convalescent COVID-19 samples, and they came from the United States, Italy and Spain. Sample material is recorded as cDNA or gDNA derived from T cells, B-cell-depleted T cells, or PBMCs.

With V trimmed by 10 bases and J by 1 base, 6 bases remained unmatched. The CDR3 extends over 13 amino acids. Germline CDR1 is MGHDK and CDR2 is SYGVNS. Sequenced by immunoSEQ multiplex PCR; TCRdb stores in-frame clones only, minus some. The sample comprises about 230,000 clones, around 83% of which are singletons, and about 9% rests with the top ten. The TCR sequence derives from a man aged 35 to 55 with active or convalescent COVID-19. Sequencing was performed on peripheral blood. The V call is TRBV25-1, the J call TRBJ1-1; 7 bases map to TRBD1. The CDR3 loop is CATKNRGNTEAFF. The CDR3 bases are TGTGCCACGAAGAACAGGGGGAACACTGAAGCTTTCTTT.